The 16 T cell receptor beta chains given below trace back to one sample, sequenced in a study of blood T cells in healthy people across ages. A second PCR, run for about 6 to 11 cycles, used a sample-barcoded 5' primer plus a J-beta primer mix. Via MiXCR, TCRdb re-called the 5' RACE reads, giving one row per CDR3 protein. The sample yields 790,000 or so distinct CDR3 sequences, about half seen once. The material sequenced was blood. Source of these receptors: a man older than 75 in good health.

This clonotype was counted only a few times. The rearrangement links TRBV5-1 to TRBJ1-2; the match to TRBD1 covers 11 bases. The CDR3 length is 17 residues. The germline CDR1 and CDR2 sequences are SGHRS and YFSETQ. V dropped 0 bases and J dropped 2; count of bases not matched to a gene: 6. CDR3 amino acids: CASSLDRDRGANYGYTF. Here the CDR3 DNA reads TGCGCCAGCAGCTTGGACCGGGACAGGGGGGCGAACTATGGCTACACCTTC.

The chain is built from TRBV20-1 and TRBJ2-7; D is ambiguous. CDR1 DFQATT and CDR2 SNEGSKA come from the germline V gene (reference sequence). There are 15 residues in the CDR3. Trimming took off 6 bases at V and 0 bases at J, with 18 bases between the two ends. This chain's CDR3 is CSAAGPGLSSYEQYF. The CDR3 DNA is TGCAGTGCGGCTGGACCAGGCCTTAGCTCCTACGAGCAGTACTTC.

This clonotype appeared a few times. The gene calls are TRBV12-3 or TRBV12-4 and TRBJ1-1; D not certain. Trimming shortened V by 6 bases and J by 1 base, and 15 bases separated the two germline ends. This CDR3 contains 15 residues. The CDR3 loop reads CASSLGGYGNTEAFF. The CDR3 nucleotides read TGTGCCAGCAGCCTCGGAGGTTACGGGAACACTGAAGCTTTCTTT.

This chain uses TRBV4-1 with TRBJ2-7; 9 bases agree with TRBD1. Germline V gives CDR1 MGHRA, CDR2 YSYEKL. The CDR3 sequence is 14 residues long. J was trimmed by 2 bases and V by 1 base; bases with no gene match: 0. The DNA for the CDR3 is TGCGCCAGCAGCCAAGGGGACAGGGCCTACGAGCAGTACTTC. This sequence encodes CASSQGDRAYEQYF.

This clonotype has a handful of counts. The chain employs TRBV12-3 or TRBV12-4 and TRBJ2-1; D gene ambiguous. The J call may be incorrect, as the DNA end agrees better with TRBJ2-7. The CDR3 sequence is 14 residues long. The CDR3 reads CASSLGIAYNEQYF. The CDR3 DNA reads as TGTGCCAGCAGTTTAGGAATTGCCTACAATGAGCAGTACTTC.

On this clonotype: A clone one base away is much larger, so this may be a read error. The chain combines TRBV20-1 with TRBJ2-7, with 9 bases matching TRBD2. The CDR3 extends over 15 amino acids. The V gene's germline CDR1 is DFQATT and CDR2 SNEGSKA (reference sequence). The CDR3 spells CGASDGSGSSYEQYF. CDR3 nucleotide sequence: TGCGGTGCTAGTGATGGTAGCGGGAGCTCCTACGAGCAGTACTTC.

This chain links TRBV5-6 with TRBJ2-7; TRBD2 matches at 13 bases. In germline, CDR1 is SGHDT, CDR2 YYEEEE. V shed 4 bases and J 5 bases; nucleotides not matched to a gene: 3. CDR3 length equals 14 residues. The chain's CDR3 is CASSQGTSGNEQYF. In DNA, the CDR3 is TGTGCCAGCAGCCAAGGGACTAGCGGGAACGAGCAGTACTTC.

The CDR3 region has the DNA TGTGCCAGCAGCCAAGGGGGGCTAGCGGGATTCGACGAGCAGTACTTC. Translation: CASSQGGLAGFDEQYF. The genes are TRBV4-2 and TRBJ2-7; 9 bases are shared with TRBD2. This CDR3 region has 16 residues. Trimming removed 1 base from V and 5 bases from J; junction bases left unmatched: 9. Germline V lookup: CDR1 LGHNA, CDR2 YNFKEQ.

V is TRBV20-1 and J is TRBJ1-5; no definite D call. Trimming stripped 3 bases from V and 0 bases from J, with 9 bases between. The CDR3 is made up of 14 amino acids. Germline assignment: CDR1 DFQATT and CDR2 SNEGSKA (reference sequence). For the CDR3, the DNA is TGCAGTGCTAGCGCCGGCGATAGCAATCAGCCCCAGCATTTT. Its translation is CSASAGDSNQPQHF.

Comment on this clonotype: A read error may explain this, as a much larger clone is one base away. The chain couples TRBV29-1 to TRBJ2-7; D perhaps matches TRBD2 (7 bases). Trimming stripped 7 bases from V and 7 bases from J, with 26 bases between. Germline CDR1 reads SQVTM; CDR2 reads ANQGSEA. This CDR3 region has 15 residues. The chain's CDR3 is CSGGGGGGTYNEQYF. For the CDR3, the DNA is TGCAGCGGCGGCGGGGGAGGGGGGACTTACAATGAGCAGTACTTC.

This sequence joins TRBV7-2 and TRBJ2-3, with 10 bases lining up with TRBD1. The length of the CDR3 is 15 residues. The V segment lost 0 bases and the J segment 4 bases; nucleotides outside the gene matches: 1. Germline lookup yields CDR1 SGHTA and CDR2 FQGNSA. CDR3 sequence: CASSLAGQGSDTQYF. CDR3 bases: TGTGCCAGCAGCTTAGCGGGACAGGGGTCAGATACGCAGTATTTT.

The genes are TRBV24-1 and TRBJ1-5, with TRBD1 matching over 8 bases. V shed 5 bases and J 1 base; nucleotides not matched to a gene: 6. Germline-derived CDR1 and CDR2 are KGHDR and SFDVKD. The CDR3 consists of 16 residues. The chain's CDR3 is CATSAGNRGSNQPQHF. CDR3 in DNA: TGTGCCACCAGTGCGGGGAACAGGGGGAGCAATCAGCCCCAGCATTTT.

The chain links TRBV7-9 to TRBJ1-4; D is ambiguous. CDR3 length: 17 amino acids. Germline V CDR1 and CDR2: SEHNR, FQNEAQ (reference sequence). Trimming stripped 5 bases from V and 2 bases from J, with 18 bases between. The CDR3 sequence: CASSLLPVRATNEKLFF. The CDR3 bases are TGTGCCAGCAGCCTCCTTCCCGTACGGGCGACTAATGAAAAACTGTTTTTT.

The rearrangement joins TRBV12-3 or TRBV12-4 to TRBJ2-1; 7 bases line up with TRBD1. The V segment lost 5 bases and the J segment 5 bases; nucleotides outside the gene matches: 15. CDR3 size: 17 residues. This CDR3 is CASSPSVEETGDNEQFF. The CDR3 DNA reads TGTGCCAGCAGTCCGAGCGTAGAGGAAACAGGGGACAATGAGCAGTTCTTC.

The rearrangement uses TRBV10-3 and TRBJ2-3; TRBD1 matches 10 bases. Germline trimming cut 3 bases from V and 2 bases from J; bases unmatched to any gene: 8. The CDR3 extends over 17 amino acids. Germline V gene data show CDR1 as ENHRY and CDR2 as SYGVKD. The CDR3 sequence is CAISDPRTGGVTDTQYF. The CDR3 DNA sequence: TGTGCCATCAGTGACCCTAGGACAGGGGGGGTCACAGATACGCAGTATTTT.

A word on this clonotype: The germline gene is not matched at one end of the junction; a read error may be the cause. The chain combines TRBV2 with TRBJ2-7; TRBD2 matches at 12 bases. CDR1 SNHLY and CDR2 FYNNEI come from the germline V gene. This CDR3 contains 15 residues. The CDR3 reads CASILGLAGIYVQYF. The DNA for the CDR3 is TGTGCCAGCATACTCGGACTAGCGGGGATATACGTGCAGTACTTC.